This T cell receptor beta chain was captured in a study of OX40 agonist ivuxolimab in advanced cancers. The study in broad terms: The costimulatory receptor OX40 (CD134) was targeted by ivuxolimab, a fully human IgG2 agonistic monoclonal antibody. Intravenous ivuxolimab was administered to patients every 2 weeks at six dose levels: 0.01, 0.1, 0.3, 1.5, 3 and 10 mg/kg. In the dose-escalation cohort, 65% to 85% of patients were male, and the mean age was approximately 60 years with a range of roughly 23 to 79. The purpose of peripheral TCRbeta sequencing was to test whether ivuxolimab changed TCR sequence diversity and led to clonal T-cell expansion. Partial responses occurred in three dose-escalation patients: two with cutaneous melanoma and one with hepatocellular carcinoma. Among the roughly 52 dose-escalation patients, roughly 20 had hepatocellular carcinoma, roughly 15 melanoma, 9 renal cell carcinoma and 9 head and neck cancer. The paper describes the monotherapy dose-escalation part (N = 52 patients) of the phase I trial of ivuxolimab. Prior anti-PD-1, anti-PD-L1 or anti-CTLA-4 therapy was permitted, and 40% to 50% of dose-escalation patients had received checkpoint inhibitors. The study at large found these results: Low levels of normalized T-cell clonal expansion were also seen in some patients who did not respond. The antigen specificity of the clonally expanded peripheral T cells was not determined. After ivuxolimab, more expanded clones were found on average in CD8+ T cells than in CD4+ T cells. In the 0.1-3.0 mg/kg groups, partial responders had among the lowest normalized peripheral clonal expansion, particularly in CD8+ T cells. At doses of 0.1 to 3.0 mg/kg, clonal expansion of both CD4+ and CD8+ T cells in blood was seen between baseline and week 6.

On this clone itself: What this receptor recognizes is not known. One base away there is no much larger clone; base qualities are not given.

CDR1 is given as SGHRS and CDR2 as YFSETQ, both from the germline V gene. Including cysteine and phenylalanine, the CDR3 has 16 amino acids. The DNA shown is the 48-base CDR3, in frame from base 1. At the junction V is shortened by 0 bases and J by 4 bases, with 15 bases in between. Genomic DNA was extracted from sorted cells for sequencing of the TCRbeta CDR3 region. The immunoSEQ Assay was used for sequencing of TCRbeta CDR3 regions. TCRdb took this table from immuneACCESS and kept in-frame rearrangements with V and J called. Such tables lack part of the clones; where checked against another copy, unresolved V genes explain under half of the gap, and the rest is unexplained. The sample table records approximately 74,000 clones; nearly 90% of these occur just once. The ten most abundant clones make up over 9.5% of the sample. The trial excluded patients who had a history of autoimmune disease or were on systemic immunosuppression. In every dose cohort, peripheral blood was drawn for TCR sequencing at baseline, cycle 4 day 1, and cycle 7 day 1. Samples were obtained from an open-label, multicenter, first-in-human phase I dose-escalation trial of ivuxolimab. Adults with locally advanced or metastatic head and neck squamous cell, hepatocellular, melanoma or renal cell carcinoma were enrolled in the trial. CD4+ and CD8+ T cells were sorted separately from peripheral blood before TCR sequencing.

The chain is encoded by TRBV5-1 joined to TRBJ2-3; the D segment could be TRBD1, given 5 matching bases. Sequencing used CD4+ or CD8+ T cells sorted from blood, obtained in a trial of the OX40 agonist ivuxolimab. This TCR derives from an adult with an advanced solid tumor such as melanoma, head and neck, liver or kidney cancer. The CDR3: CASSLEAGPAADTQYF. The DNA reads TGCGCCAGCAGCTTGGAGGCAGGGCCGGCCGCAGATACGCAGTATTTT.